Included here is one TCR beta chain sequence, with context. No antigen is known for it. The data were produced by immunoSEQ multiplex PCR, yet TCRdb's version contains in-frame clones alone and is incomplete. The repertoire includes some 130,000 clones, about nine tenths of them detected once, and less than 9% sits in the top ten. Per the germline V gene, CDR1 is LGHNA and CDR2 is YSLEER. The length of the CDR3 is 14 residues. Trimming cost V 2 bases and J 10 bases, with 12 bases left between them. This sample was included in a study of T cell responses to AZD1222 COVID-19 vaccine. Points from the study as a whole: Of the AZD1222 recipients, only five to seven were seropositive at baseline.

The sample consisted of peripheral blood, taken on day 0 of AZD1222 vaccination. V and J are TRBV4-3 and TRBJ1-6, with D perhaps matching TRBD1 (6 bases). This TCR derives from an adult in good health. The CDR3 loop is CASSQTGQSSPLHF. The CDR3 region has the DNA TGCGCCAGCAGCCAAACGGGACAATCCTCACCCCTCCACTTT.